This T cell receptor (beta chain) was profiled in a study of vaccination and CD4 T cells after COVID-19. Cultured CD4+ T-cell DNA underwent Oncomine TCR Beta short-read sequencing. TCRdb re-analysed the PCR reads in MiXCR, keeping a single row per CDR3 protein. The sample lists 9,000 to 9,500 distinct CDR3 sequences; 50% to 65% were seen once. Trimming pared 5 bases from V and 5 bases from J, leaving 19 bases between. The CDR3 extends over 16 amino acids. Germline CDR1 reads MNHNS; CDR2 reads SASEGT. This clonotype showed up just a few times. The antigen is unknown. Treatment reported: roughly ten-day PBMC culture with coronavirus spike peptide pools or control peptides (ViraFEST assay). For ViraFEST, peptide pools expanded antigen-specific T cells, after which the TCRs were sequenced.

The receptor was derived from a human donor who had recovered from COVID-19. V gene TRBV6-1 combines with J gene TRBJ1-5, with D possibly being TRBD1 (6 bases). Sequences were obtained from CD4+ T cells from blood, cultured in vitro. CDR3 region: CASSRYLDRLDQPQHF. CDR3 nucleotide sequence: TGTGCCAGCAGTCGATACCTAGACAGGTTAGATCAGCCCCAGCATTTT.